Following are 8 T cell receptor beta chains from one sample sequenced in a study of T cell responses to AZD1222 COVID-19 vaccine. Clones were sequenced by immunoSEQ multiplex PCR, and TCRdb holds only the in-frame ones, with some missing. The repertoire includes some 130,000 clones, 80% to 95% of them detected once, and about 3.7% sits in the top ten. The sample consisted of peripheral blood, taken on day 0 of AZD1222 vaccination. The receptors come from an adult in good health.

The rearrangement joins TRBV25-1 to TRBJ1-2; the D gene is possibly TRBD1 (6 bases). The CDR3 sequence is 14 residues long. Germline V gene data show CDR1 as MGHDK and CDR2 as SYGVNS. Between the trimmed V and J ends, which lost 3 bases and 7 bases, there was a span of 15 bases. The CDR3 coding sequence is TGTGCCAGCAGTGAGGGAGGGGGGGGCACTGGCTACACCTTC. As protein: CASSEGGGGTGYTF.

This clone appeared a few times. The chain has TRBV27 and TRBJ2-6, with D uncertain. Trimming pared 6 bases from V and 2 bases from J, leaving 11 bases between. The germline V gene has CDR1 MNHEY and CDR2 SMNVEV (reference sequence). The CDR3 runs to 15 residues. This chain's CDR3 is CASRVRKAGANVLTF. In DNA form, the CDR3 reads TGTGCCAGCAGGGTAAGGAAGGCTGGGGCCAACGTCCTGACTTTC.

This chain joins TRBV19 and TRBJ1-5; 8 positions match TRBD1. Per germline, CDR1 LNHDA and CDR2 SQIVND (reference sequence). The CDR3 runs to 13 residues. Trimming removed 7 bases from V and 6 bases from J; junction bases left unmatched: 5. The CDR3 DNA follows: TGTGCCAGTAACAACAGGGGGATTCAGCCCCAGCATTTT. It encodes CASNNRGIQPQHF.

The chain carries TRBV11-2 and TRBJ1-6; D is undetermined. Trimming cost V 4 bases and J 13 bases, with 26 bases left between them. Germline-derived CDR1 and CDR2 are SGHAT and FQNNGV. The CDR3 spans 17 residues. The CDR3 spells CASSSPPIGVLSRPLHF. CDR3 sequence (DNA): TGTGCCAGCAGCTCCCCTCCAATCGGGGTGCTTAGTCGGCCCCTCCACTTT.

The rearrangement joins TRBV5-6 to TRBJ1-1; D not certain. This CDR3 has 13 amino acids. V lost 4 bases and J lost 0, with 7 bases in between. Germline lookup yields CDR1 SGHDT and CDR2 YYEEEE. The CDR3, as DNA: TGTGCCAGCAGCACTAACATGAACACTGAAGCTTTCTTT. Amino acids: CASSTNMNTEAFF.

The chain has TRBV2 and TRBJ1-5; D uncertain. CDR1 is SNHLY and CDR2 is FYNNEI in the germline V gene. The V and J ends lost 6 bases and 5 bases respectively, with 14 bases between them. The CDR3 is 14 residues long. The CDR3 bases are TGTGCCAGCAGCCAGACGGGTGTGGATCAGCCCCAGCATTTT. Translation: CASSQTGVDQPQHF.

V usage is TRBV10-3 and J usage is TRBJ2-4, with D maybe TRBD1 (6 bases). Between the trimmed V and J ends, which lost 0 bases and 0 bases, there was a span of 12 bases. This CDR3 region has 17 residues. The germline V gene encodes CDR1 ENHRY and CDR2 SYGVKD. This CDR3 is CAISESWTVLAKNIQYF. CDR3 DNA sequence: TGTGCCATCAGTGAGTCCTGGACAGTACTAGCCAAAAACATTCAGTACTTC.

The chain employs TRBV6-5 and TRBJ2-3; no clear D gene. Germline CDR1 is MNHEY and CDR2 is SVGAGI. V lost 6 bases and J lost 5, with 12 bases in between. The CDR3 is made up of 13 amino acids. The CDR3 region has the DNA TGTGCCAGCAGCCGCCGAAGAGAAGATACGCAGTATTTT. This translates into CASSRRREDTQYF.